This T cell receptor (beta chain) was identified during a study of blood T cells in healthy people across ages. Whole-study findings and limits: Estimates drawn from one million T cells were deemed to understate diversity.

This clonotype was detected only a few times. What it binds is unknown. Primers used in a second PCR of roughly 6 to 11 cycles were a sample-barcoded 5' primer and a J-beta primer mix. A tag from a template-switch adaptor with 12 random nucleotides marked each cDNA molecule. TCRdb processed the 5' RACE reads anew with MiXCR; each CDR3 protein has one entry. Of some 730,000 distinct CDR3 sequences in the sample, approximately 22% were seen once. Trimming pared 6 bases from V and 3 bases from J, leaving 8 bases between. Germline CDR1 SQVTM, CDR2 ANQGSEA. The length of the CDR3 is 12 residues. The chain couples TRBV29-1 to TRBJ1-4; D is unclear. The sequence was obtained from a man between 65 and 80 years old in good health. Specimen: blood. Here the CDR3 reads CSVARPNEKLFF. In DNA, the CDR3 is TGCAGCGTAGCGAGGCCTAATGAAAAACTGTTTTTT.